This TCR beta chain is from a study of OX40 agonist ivuxolimab in advanced cancers. The ends were cut back, 3 bases at V and 1 base at J, with 3 bases in the middle. The CDR3 has 12 residues. Germline V gives CDR1 KGHSH, CDR2 LQKENI. Blood specimens came from baseline, cycle 4 day 1, and cycle 7 day 1. This clone was observed once. Produced via immunoSEQ multiplex PCR; TCRdb's table is partial and in-frame only. The sample holds 100,000 or so clones; 90% are singletons and the top ten take more than 0.25%. The V and J genes are TRBV18 and TRBJ1-1; D gene unclear. This receptor was obtained from an adult with an advanced solid tumor such as melanoma, head and neck, liver or kidney cancer. Sequencing used CD4+ or CD8+ T cells sorted from blood, obtained in a trial of the OX40 agonist ivuxolimab. The CDR3, as DNA: TGTGCCAGCTCACCCCAGAACACTGAAGCTTTCTTT. Translated, it gives CASSPQNTEAFF.